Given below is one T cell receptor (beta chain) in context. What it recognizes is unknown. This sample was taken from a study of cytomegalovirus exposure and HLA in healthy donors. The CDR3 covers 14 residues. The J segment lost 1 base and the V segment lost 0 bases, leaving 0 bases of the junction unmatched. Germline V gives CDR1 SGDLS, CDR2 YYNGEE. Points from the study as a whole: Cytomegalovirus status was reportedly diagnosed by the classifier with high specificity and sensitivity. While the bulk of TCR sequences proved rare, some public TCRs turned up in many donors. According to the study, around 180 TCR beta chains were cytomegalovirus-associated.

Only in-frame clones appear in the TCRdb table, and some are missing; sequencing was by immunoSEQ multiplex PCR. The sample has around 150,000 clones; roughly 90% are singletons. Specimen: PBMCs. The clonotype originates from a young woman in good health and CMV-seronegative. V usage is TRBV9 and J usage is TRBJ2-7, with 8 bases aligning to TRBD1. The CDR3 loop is CASSVGDRSYEQYF. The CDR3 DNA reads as TGTGCCAGCAGCGTAGGGGACAGGTCCTACGAGCAGTACTTC.